The 31 T cell receptor beta chains given below trace back to one sample, sequenced in a study of beta chain features in type 1 diabetes. The isolated RNA, all of it, was reverse transcribed, so expressed TCRB transcripts were what got sequenced. TCRdb's table, derived via immunoSEQ multiplex PCR, lists solely in-frame clones and lacks some. The sample has under 400,000 clones; 10% to 15% are singletons. The sequenced sample consisted of naive CD4+ T cells from blood. The receptor source for this set is a young man in good health.

This clone was detected a few times. The rearrangement uses TRBV7-2 and TRBJ2-5; 8 nucleotides line up with TRBD2. Germline trimming cut 5 bases from V and 7 bases from J; bases unmatched to any gene: 12. The CDR3 totals 15 residues. Germline CDR1 reads SGHTA; CDR2 reads FQGNSA. The CDR3 spells CASSQEAGEIGTQYF. DNA of the CDR3: TGTGCCAGCAGCCAGGAAGCGGGGGAAATAGGGACCCAGTACTTC.

Here the CDR3 DNA reads TGTGCCAGTAGTATAGCCGTCCAGGCCAATGAGCAGTTCTTC. Translation: CASSIAVQANEQFF. The rearrangement uses TRBV19 and TRBJ2-1, with D unresolved. Trimming took 1 base from V and 6 from J, leaving 10 bases between them. Looked up from germline, CDR1 is LNHDA and CDR2 is SQIVND (reference sequence). This CDR3 is 14 amino acids long.

As for this clone: In the same sample, other DNA sequences code for this CDR3. This chain links TRBV5-1 with TRBJ2-1, with 9 bases matching TRBD2. CDR1 and CDR2 (germline): SGHRS, YFSETQ. V shed 5 bases, J shed 0 bases, and the junction held 6 bases outside the gene matches. CDR3 length: 16 amino acids. CDR3 protein: CASSLLAGSSYNEQFF. For the CDR3, the DNA is TGCGCCAGCAGTCTGCTAGCGGGGAGCTCCTACAATGAGCAGTTCTTC. The whole variable domain, remainder taken from reference TRBV5-1 and TRBJ2-1, is KAGVTQTPRYLIKTRGQQVTLSCSPISGHRSVSWYQQTPGQGLQFLFEYFSETQRNKGNFPGRFSGRQFSNSRSEMNVSTLELGDSALYLCASSLLAGSSYNEQFFGPGTRLTVL.

The chain links TRBV6-1 to TRBJ2-1; 7 nucleotides match TRBD1. With 3 bases clipped from V and 3 bases from J, the junction kept 11 bases outside the gene matches. Looked up from germline, CDR1 is MNHNS and CDR2 is SASEGT. The CDR3 loop spans 17 amino acids. CDR3 DNA sequence: TGTGCCAGCAGTGACCTCCCCGGGACAGTGGGCTACAATGAGCAGTTCTTC. Protein product: CASSDLPGTVGYNEQFF.

This clone was seen a handful of times. This rearrangement joins TRBV5-4 to TRBJ2-7; 12 nucleotides align to TRBD2. With V trimmed by 4 bases and J by 5 bases, 7 bases remained unmatched. The CDR3 totals 15 residues. Germline CDR1 is SGHNT and CDR2 is YYREEE (reference sequence). This chain's CDR3 is CASSRRLAGANEQYF. The CDR3 DNA reads as TGTGCCAGCAGCCGTAGACTAGCGGGAGCGAACGAGCAGTACTTC. The entire variable domain, with the rest obtained from reference TRBV5-4 and TRBJ2-7, is as follows: ETGVTQSPTHLIKTRGQQVTLRCSSQSGHNTVSWYQQALGQGPQFIFQYYREEENGRGNFPPRFSGLQFPNYSSELNVNALELDDSALYLCASSRRLAGANEQYFGPGTRLTVT.

This chain connects TRBV5-4 to TRBJ2-1; the match to TRBD2 covers 11 bases. After removal of 4 bases from V and 0 bases from J, the junction contained 9 bases not matched to a gene. The germline V gene has CDR1 SGHNT and CDR2 YYREEE (reference sequence). The CDR3 has 18 amino acids. CDR3 in amino acids: CASSPRLAGGGSYNEQFF. Written as DNA, the CDR3 is TGTGCCAGCAGCCCGCGGCTAGCGGGAGGCGGCTCCTACAATGAGCAGTTCTTC.

The rearrangement joins TRBV7-3 to TRBJ1-1; 9 bases are a match to TRBD1. The CDR3 loop spans 14 amino acids. Germline CDR1 and CDR2: SGHTA and FQGTGA. V dropped 5 bases and J dropped 3; count of bases not matched to a gene: 4. CDR3 DNA sequence: TGTGCCAGCAGCATCCGGGACAGGGACACTGAAGCTTTCTTT. Its translation: CASSIRDRDTEAFF.

The chain carries TRBV2 and TRBJ2-7, with TRBD1 identical over 9 bases. V trimming: 6 bases; J trimming: 1 base; junction bases outside the gene matches: 4. CDR1 and CDR2 (germline): SNHLY, FYNNEI. The CDR3 loop spans 14 amino acids. This chain's CDR3 is CASRAGTGSYEQYF. The CDR3 DNA is TGTGCCAGCAGAGCCGGGACAGGGTCCTACGAGCAGTACTTC.

This chain connects TRBV5-1 to TRBJ2-5; 7 positions agree with TRBD1. The length of the CDR3 is 14 residues. Trimming removed 2 bases from V and 4 bases from J; junction bases left unmatched: 5. In germline, CDR1 is SGHRS, CDR2 YFSETQ. In nucleotides, the CDR3 is TGCGCCAGCAGCTTTAACAGGGGTGGAGAGACCCAGTACTTC. This gives the protein CASSFNRGGETQYF.

This clone came up a few times. This chain links TRBV28 with TRBJ2-5; tentatively, D is TRBD1 (5 bases). V lost 2 bases and J 5 bases, leaving 9 bases between the germline ends. The length of the CDR3 is 13 residues. The germline V gene has CDR1 MDHEN and CDR2 SYDVKM. DNA of the CDR3: TGTGCCAGCAGTTTAGCAGGGTCCGAGACCCAGTACTTC. Translated: CASSLAGSETQYF. The whole variable domain, remainder taken from reference TRBV28 and TRBJ2-5, is DVKVTQSSRYLVKRTGEKVFLECVQDMDHENMFWYRQDPGLGLRLIYFSYDVKMKEKGDIPEGYSVSREKKERFSLILESASTNQTSMYLCASSLAGSETQYFGPGTRLLVL.

The chain recombines TRBV19 with TRBJ2-4; TRBD1 agrees at 8 bases. The CDR3 contains 14 residues. Germline CDR1 reads LNHDA; CDR2 reads SQIVND (reference sequence). V shed 7 bases, J shed 7 bases, and the junction held 9 bases outside the gene matches. The CDR3 DNA reads TGTGCCAGTACGGAGCAGGGGGCGTCTAACATTCAGTACTTC. This translates into CASTEQGASNIQYF. The full variable domain, with the rest looked up from reference TRBV19 and TRBJ2-4, is DGGITQSPKYLFRKEGQNVTLSCEQNLNHDAMYWYRQDPGQGLRLIYYSQIVNDFQKGDIAEGYSVSREKKESFPLTVTSAQKNPTAFYLCASTEQGASNIQYFGAGTRLSVL.

The chain links TRBV19 to TRBJ2-1; D might be TRBD2 (5 bases). CDR1 LNHDA and CDR2 SQIVND come from the germline V gene (reference sequence). This CDR3 comprises 15 residues. V was shortened by 3 bases and J by 5 bases, with 14 bases between the two germline ends. The CDR3 DNA reads TGTGCCAGTAGTATCCTGGTGCGGGTCCACAATGAGCAGTTCTTC. It translates to CASSILVRVHNEQFF. Using reference TRBV19 and TRBJ2-1 for the parts outside the CDR3, the full variable domain is DGGITQSPKYLFRKEGQNVTLSCEQNLNHDAMYWYRQDPGQGLRLIYYSQIVNDFQKGDIAEGYSVSREKKESFPLTVTSAQKNPTAFYLCASSILVRVHNEQFFGPGTRLTVL.

This clone has a handful of counts. Its ends do not fully match the called genes, so a read error is possible. The rearrangement uses TRBV7-7 and TRBJ2-2; 9 nucleotides match TRBD1. Germline CDR1 is SSHAT and CDR2 is FNYEAQ (reference sequence). The CDR3 totals 16 residues. The CDR3 region has the DNA TGTGCTAGCAGCTTAGTGGGGACAGGGCGGACCGGGGAGCTGTTTTTT. It is translated as CASSLVGTGRTGELFF.

The chain uses TRBV7-2 and TRBJ1-1; D may be TRBD1 (5 bases). Between the trimmed V and J ends, which lost 2 bases and 11 bases, there was a span of 12 bases. This CDR3 comprises 12 residues. CDR1 and CDR2 (germline): SGHTA, FQGNSA. Here the CDR3 reads CASSLFAGIAFF. The CDR3 nucleotides are TGTGCCAGCAGCTTATTTGCAGGGATCGCTTTCTTT.

As for this clone: Other DNA sequences from this sample encode an identical CDR3 as well. The rearrangement joins TRBV7-2 to TRBJ2-5; D not certain. The CDR3 sequence is 11 residues long. Trimming removed 6 bases at V and 3 bases at J, with 5 bases between. The germline V gene encodes CDR1 SGHTA and CDR2 FQGNSA. CDR3 sequence: CASSVKETQYF. The CDR3 nucleotides are TGTGCCAGCAGTGTCAAAGAGACCCAGTACTTC.

The chain joins TRBV5-1 to TRBJ2-6, with TRBD1 matching over 8 bases. Unmatched junction bases numbered 13, after V lost 4 bases and J lost 4 bases. Germline CDR1 reads SGHRS; CDR2 reads YFSETQ. CDR3 length equals 18 residues. CDR3 sequence: CASSGGPGGRWGANVLTF. In DNA form, the CDR3 reads TGCGCCAGCAGCGGTGGGCCAGGGGGCCGTTGGGGGGCCAACGTCCTGACTTTC.

The J gene is TRBJ2-1, the V gene TRBV6-5; no clear D gene. With 3 bases removed from V and 0 bases from J, the gap between germline ends came to 6 bases. CDR3 size: 14 residues. Per the germline V gene, CDR1 is MNHEY and CDR2 is SVGAGI. CDR3 in amino acids: CASSYKHSYNEQFF. The DNA for the CDR3 is TGTGCCAGCAGTTATAAGCACTCCTACAATGAGCAGTTCTTC.

The chain carries TRBV5-1 and TRBJ2-5; 7 bases match TRBD1. This CDR3 is 14 amino acids long. J was trimmed by 4 bases and V by 4 bases; bases with no gene match: 7. CDR1 SGHRS and CDR2 YFSETQ come from the germline V gene. In nucleotides, the CDR3 is TGCGCCAGCAGCGTATTATCAGGGGGAGAGACCCAGTACTTC. This translates into CASSVLSGGETQYF.

This rearrangement joins TRBV19 to TRBJ1-2; tentatively, D is TRBD1 (5 bases). The CDR3 loop spans 14 amino acids. Between the trimmed V and J ends, which lost 7 bases and 6 bases, there was a span of 18 bases. CDR1 is LNHDA and CDR2 is SQIVND in the germline V gene (reference sequence). DNA of the CDR3: TGTGCCAGTACCCGGGAGGGGAAGTGGGATGGCTACACCTTC. As protein: CASTREGKWDGYTF.

The chain is built from TRBV29-1 and TRBJ1-1, with TRBD1 matching 7 bases. V gave up 6 bases and J gave up 3 bases; unmatched junction bases: 16. Germline assignment: CDR1 SQVTM and CDR2 ANQGSEA. This CDR3 is 16 amino acids long. CDR3 in amino acids: CSVTYRGSRGDTEAFF. CDR3 nucleotides: TGCAGCGTGACGTACAGGGGTAGTAGGGGGGACACTGAAGCTTTCTTT.

The V gene is TRBV5-1, the J gene TRBJ2-3, with TRBD1 as a possible D gene (5 bases). Germline values: CDR1 SGHRS, CDR2 YFSETQ. With 0 bases removed from V and 4 bases from J, the gap between germline ends came to 12 bases. The CDR3 sequence is 15 residues long. CDR3 sequence reads: CASSLGQSAADTQYF. CDR3 DNA sequence: TGCGCCAGCAGCTTGGGACAGTCTGCGGCAGATACGCAGTATTTT.

This chain joins TRBV7-2 and TRBJ2-7; 8 nucleotides line up with TRBD1. CDR1 and CDR2 (germline): SGHTA, FQGNSA. The CDR3 contains 14 residues. Trimming at V came to 5 bases and at J to 6 bases, leaving 9 bases not matched to a gene. CDR3 bases: TGTGCCAGCAGCCCCCAGGGGGCGATGGTCGAGCAGTACTTC. Protein: CASSPQGAMVEQYF.

This clone was seen a few times. The chain employs TRBV5-1 and TRBJ1-2, with 8 bases identical to TRBD1. The CDR3 loop spans 12 amino acids. V lost 5 bases, J lost 7 bases, and 4 bases stayed unmatched. Germline V gene sequence: CDR1 SGHRS, CDR2 YFSETQ. CDR3 in amino acids: CASRPDRGGYTF. The CDR3 DNA is TGCGCCAGCAGACCAGACAGGGGTGGCTACACCTTC.

V is TRBV18 and J is TRBJ1-2; D gene unclear. The germline V gene has CDR1 KGHSH and CDR2 LQKENI. The CDR3 contains 12 residues. Trimming pared 2 bases from V and 9 bases from J, leaving 10 bases between. The CDR3 nucleotides are TGTGCCAGCTCACCAGAGGAACGCAGCTACACCTTC. It specifies CASSPEERSYTF.

V gene TRBV6-1 combines with J gene TRBJ1-1, with a weak D call TRBD1 (6 bases). CDR1 and CDR2 from the germline V gene are MNHNS and SASEGT. The length of the CDR3 is 15 residues. V gave up 4 bases and J gave up 0 bases, with 12 bases separating them. The CDR3 coding sequence is TGTGCCAGCAGTGTGGTGGACAGTTTGAACACTGAAGCTTTCTTT. Translated: CASSVVDSLNTEAFF.

The chain combines TRBV28 with TRBJ2-5, with D unresolved. Trimming stripped 6 bases from V and 0 bases from J, with 5 bases between. There are 12 residues in the CDR3. Germline CDR1 and CDR2: MDHEN and SYDVKM. CDR3 sequence reads: CASRRHQETQYF. CDR3 bases: TGTGCCAGCAGGCGCCACCAAGAGACCCAGTACTTC.

This sequence joins TRBV2 and TRBJ1-5, with TRBD1 identical over 11 bases. The CDR3 covers 15 residues. J lost 6 bases, V lost 6 bases, and 7 bases had no gene match. Per germline, CDR1 SNHLY and CDR2 FYNNEI. CDR3 sequence reads: CASREYGTGGQPQHF. As DNA, the CDR3 is TGTGCCAGCAGGGAATACGGGACAGGGGGTCAGCCCCAGCATTTT.

This sequence joins TRBV7-2 and TRBJ2-3; TRBD1 is a possible D gene (6 bases). CDR3 length equals 15 residues. V lost 6 bases, J lost 4 bases, and 17 bases lay in between. Germline CDR1 reads SGHTA; CDR2 reads FQGNSA. CDR3 sequence reads: CASRPPPGDADTQYF. CDR3 nucleotides: TGTGCCAGCAGGCCTCCCCCAGGGGACGCAGATACGCAGTATTTT. Drawing the rest from reference TRBV7-2 and TRBJ2-3, the complete variable domain is GAGVSQSPSNKVTEKGKDVELRCDPISGHTALYWYRQSLGQGLEFLIYFQGNSAPDKSGLPSDRFSAERTGGSVSTLTIQRTQQEDSAVYLCASRPPPGDADTQYFGPGTRLTVL.

This clone was counted a few times. The chain combines TRBV28 with TRBJ1-5, with D unclear. Germline values: CDR1 MDHEN, CDR2 SYDVKM. The CDR3 extends over 17 amino acids. With 2 bases removed from V and 6 bases from J, the gap between germline ends came to 20 bases. The CDR3 loop reads CASSLMRGSLRPQPQHF. The CDR3, as DNA: TGTGCCAGCAGTTTAATGAGAGGGAGTTTGAGACCTCAGCCCCAGCATTTT.

This clone was picked up a small number of times. The chain couples TRBV30 to TRBJ1-1; TRBD1 might be the D (6 bases). This CDR3 is 14 amino acids long. V shed 2 bases and J shed 1 base, with 11 bases lying between them. In germline, CDR1 is GTSNPN, CDR2 SVGIG (reference sequence). Here the CDR3 reads CAWSTDRQNTEAFF. The CDR3, as DNA: TGTGCCTGGAGTACAGACAGGCAGAACACTGAAGCTTTCTTT.

The V call is TRBV6-1, the J call TRBJ2-5; D is uncertain. Looked up from germline, CDR1 is MNHNS and CDR2 is SASEGT. Trimming removed 6 bases at V and 1 base at J, with 12 bases between. There are 14 residues in the CDR3. CDR3 region: CASSRQLLQETQYF. The CDR3 DNA reads as TGTGCCAGCAGCCGACAACTTCTCCAAGAGACCCAGTACTTC.